One sample yielded the 7 T cell receptor beta chains listed below, sequenced in a study of cytomegalovirus exposure and HLA in healthy donors. The PCR had 60 Vbeta and 13 Jbeta primers. TCRdb's table, derived via immunoSEQ multiplex PCR, lists solely in-frame clones and lacks some. The table records 180,000 or so clones, 65% to 85% of them present only once. The sequencing input was PBMCs. The receptor source for this set is a female donor in good health and CMV-seronegative.

This rearrangement joins TRBV19 to TRBJ2-2; a weak D match, TRBD2 (5 bases). CDR3 size: 13 residues. Germline V gene sequence: CDR1 LNHDA, CDR2 SQIVND (reference sequence). With 3 bases removed from V and 5 bases from J, the gap between germline ends came to 7 bases. The CDR3 DNA reads as TGTGCCAGTAGTATCTCGGGAACCGGGGAGCTGTTTTTT. Its protein product is CASSISGTGELFF.

V and J are TRBV29-1 and TRBJ2-1; a weak D match, TRBD2 (6 bases). CDR3 length: 13 residues. CDR1 and CDR2 from the germline V gene are SQVTM and ANQGSEA. The V end lost 7 bases, the J end lost 3 bases, and 13 bases lay between the germline ends. The CDR3 sequence: CSGLVGGYNEQFF. For the CDR3, the DNA is TGCAGCGGGTTAGTGGGGGGCTACAATGAGCAGTTCTTC.

The chain has TRBV6-5 and TRBJ2-7; perhaps TRBD2 as D (7 bases). This CDR3 is 12 amino acids long. Germline V CDR1 and CDR2: MNHEY, SVGAGI. Trimming took off 6 bases at V and 6 bases at J, with 12 bases between the two ends. The CDR3 sequence is CASSSGTSEQYF. The DNA of the CDR3 is TGTGCCAGCAGCAGCGGGACATCCGAGCAGTACTTC.

This chain connects TRBV20-1 to TRBJ2-1; 8 bases are a match to TRBD2. CDR1 is DFQATT and CDR2 is SNEGSKA in the germline V gene (reference sequence). V shed 2 bases and J 15 bases; nucleotides not matched to a gene: 3. This CDR3 contains 10 residues. CDR3 protein: CSARKAGVFF. The DNA of the CDR3 is TGCAGTGCTAGAAAAGCGGGGGTGTTCTTC.

This clone has just a few counts. This chain uses TRBV6-1 with TRBJ2-7; the D gene is possibly TRBD2 (6 bases). Trimming took 0 bases from V and 5 from J, leaving 17 bases between them. Germline CDR1 and CDR2: MNHNS and SASEGT. The CDR3 covers 16 residues. The CDR3 DNA sequence: TGTGCCAGCAGTGAAGCTCCAGGAGGGCCTTGGGACGAGCAGTACTTC. Protein product: CASSEAPGGPWDEQYF.

The chain combines TRBV2 with TRBJ1-3; D might be TRBD1 (6 bases). Deletions cut 8 bases from V and 4 bases from J, with 21 bases between. Germline values: CDR1 SNHLY, CDR2 FYNNEI. The CDR3 spans 16 residues. CDR3 DNA sequence: TGTGCCAGCTCTAATCCTCGGGGGGCTTCGGGAAACACCATATATTTT. This translates into CASSNPRGASGNTIYF.

This sequence joins TRBV6-7 and TRBJ2-5; TRBD1 matches 9 bases. TRBV6-7 is classed as an ORF, of uncertain function. After removal of 0 bases from V and 5 bases from J, the junction contained 16 bases not matched to a gene. This CDR3 region has 19 residues. The CDR3 sequence: CASSYSFSGGTGKGETQYF. The CDR3 DNA is TGTGCCAGCAGTTACTCTTTCTCTGGCGGGACAGGGAAAGGGGAGACCCAGTACTTC.